The clone carrying this T cell receptor (beta chain) occurred many times. Via MiXCR, TCRdb re-called the PCR reads, giving one row per CDR3 protein. The sample has about 21,000 distinct CDR3 sequences, 36% seen once. This sample was included in a study of tumor-infiltrating lymphocytes in oesophageal squamous cell carcinoma. Germline V gene data show CDR1 as SGDLS and CDR2 as YYNGEE. CDR3 length: 11 residues. V was trimmed by 7 bases and J by 1 base, leaving 5 bases between them. The V gene is TRBV9, the J gene TRBJ1-2, with D unclear. The specimen was esophageal tumor tissue. The receptor was derived from a male donor with esophageal squamous cell carcinoma. The CDR3 reads CASGGNYGYTF. The CDR3 DNA follows: TGTGCCAGCGGAGGTAACTATGGCTACACCTTC. The variable domain in full, completed from reference TRBV9 and TRBJ1-2, reads DSGVTQTPKHLITATGQRVTLRCSPRSGDLSVYWYQQSLDQGLQFLIQYYNGEERAKGNILERFSAQQFPDLHSELNLSSLELGDSALYFCASGGNYGYTFGSGTRLTVV.